This T cell receptor (beta chain) was documented in a study of blood T cell repertoires in COVID-19. Study at large: The United States, Italy and Spain provided the acute and convalescent COVID-19 samples. From T cells, B-cell-depleted T cells, or PBMCs came the material, which was cDNA or gDNA.

The V end was cut by 6 bases, the J end by 4 bases, with 12 bases between. The CDR3 extends over 13 amino acids. The germline V gene has CDR1 MNHEY and CDR2 SVGAGI. In the original processing: By means of reference gene primer amplification, nucleated cell counts were estimated. The assay was immunoSEQ multiplex PCR, and TCRdb's table has in-frame clones only and misses some. D and trimming come from the DNA, and the V and J calls and clone size come from that table. The sample lists about 47,000 clones, roughly 89% seen once, with 15% in the top ten. Sequences were obtained from peripheral blood. The sequence was obtained from a man aged 60-69 years with active COVID-19. The V and J genes are TRBV6-5 and TRBJ2-5; maybe TRBD1 (6 bases). The CDR3: CASRRTVSETQYF. For the CDR3, the DNA is TGTGCCAGCAGAAGGACAGTATCAGAGACCCAGTACTTC.